This is a list of T cell receptor beta chains from one sample in a study of cytomegalovirus exposure and HLA in healthy donors. Generated by immunoSEQ multiplex PCR, the TCRdb table keeps only in-frame clones and is missing some. The data show around 140,000 clones, about 10% seen once. The sequencing sample was made of PBMCs. Source of these receptors: a woman between 35 and 50 years old in good health and CMV-seropositive. Each CDR3 is given with its conserved first and last residue. D genes are given only for firm matches. Some rows mark clone size as missing; the rest say once, few, many or name a class of expanded clone.

v_call,d_call,j_call,clone_size,cdr3_nt,cdr3_aa
TRBV29-1,TRBD2,TRBJ2-1,few,TGCAGCGTTGCCGGGACTAGCGGGGGTTCTGGGGATGAGCAGTTCTTC,CSVAGTSGGSGDEQFF
TRBV5-1,.,TRBJ2-2,.,TGCGCCAGCAGCTTGGGGGCCAGTGCGAACACCGGGGAGCTGTTTTTT,CASSLGASANTGELFF
TRBV12-5,TRBD1,TRBJ2-7,.,TGTGCTAGTGGTTCCTCGACAGGGCAAATCTCCCCCTACGAGCAGTACTTC,CASGSSTGQISPYEQYF
TRBV5-1,TRBD1,TRBJ1-2,.,TGCGCCAGCAGCTTGGGGGACAGGGAATTGGATGGCTACACCTTC,CASSLGDRELDGYTF
TRBV2,.,TRBJ1-2,many,TGTGCCAGCAGTGAAAGGCCAGGGCAAAGTGGCTACACCTTC,CASSERPGQSGYTF
TRBV6-6,.,TRBJ2-3,.,TGTGCCAGCAGGCAACTCACAGATACGCAGTATTTT,CASRQLTDTQYF
TRBV5-1,.,TRBJ2-6,.,TGCGCCAGCAGCTCGATTAGCTCTGGGGCCAACGTCCTGACTTTC,CASSSISSGANVLTF
TRBV7-2,.,TRBJ1-1,.,TGTGCCAGCAGCTTAGGCTTCGATCAAGGGGGAGCTTTCTTT,CASSLGFDQGGAFF
TRBV20-1,.,TRBJ2-7,few,TGCAGTGCTAGTGAAAGCCGGGAGCAGTACTTC,CSASESREQYF
TRBV18,.,TRBJ1-2,few,TGTGCCAGCTCCCTTGCGACAGGATATGGCTACACCTTC,CASSLATGYGYTF
TRBV7-2,.,TRBJ1-1,.,TGTGCCAGCAGCCTTAGGGGCCTTGAAGCTTTCTTT,CASSLRGLEAFF
TRBV5-5,TRBD1,TRBJ1-1,few,TGTGCCAGCAGCTTAAGGGGACAGGGGGTCGGAGACACTGAAGCTTTCTTT,CASSLRGQGVGDTEAFF
TRBV18,TRBD1,TRBJ2-6,.,TGTGCCAGCTCACTGGACAGGGCTGGGGCCAACGTCCTGACTTTC,CASSLDRAGANVLTF
TRBV6-1,.,TRBJ1-4,few,TGTGCCAGCAGTCCCGGGGGGACTAATGAAAAACTGTTTTTT,CASSPGGTNEKLFF
TRBV7-2,.,TRBJ1-1,.,TGTGCCAGCAGCTTAGTAGCGGGGAACACTGAAGCTTTCTTT,CASSLVAGNTEAFF
TRBV19,TRBD1,TRBJ1-5,.,TGTGCCAGTAAAACAGGGGCTGCGGGTGGCAATCAGCCCCAGCATTTT,CASKTGAAGGNQPQHF
TRBV5-1,.,TRBJ2-3,.,TGCGCCAGCAGCCATCGGACGAGCGGGAGCACAGATACGCAGTATTTT,CASSHRTSGSTDTQYF
TRBV2,TRBD1,TRBJ1-5,few,TGTGCCAGCAGTCCCACTAGAGATGGACAGGGTGGGCAGCCCCAGCATTTT,CASSPTRDGQGGQPQHF
TRBV2,TRBD1,TRBJ1-5,.,TGTGCCAACAGTGAAGAGACAGGGGGCAATCAGCCCCAGCATTTT,CANSEETGGNQPQHF